This T cell receptor (beta chain) was sequenced for a study of beta chain features in type 1 diabetes. As for the study in general: Healthy donors, compared against patients, showed similar age, gender and cell yields.

Study-level findings and limits: People with Type 1 diabetes carried modestly yet significantly shorter TCRB CDR3s in all four CD4+ subsets. Sampled from patients, naive, central memory and Treg TCRB repertoires appeared more similar than those sampled from healthy donors.

Concerning this clone itself: No antigen is known for it.

Every participating donor gave one draw, a heparinised blood sample averaging about 100 mL. Sequencing targeted expressed TCRB transcripts, as all isolated RNA had been reverse transcribed. The method was immunoSEQ multiplex PCR; TCRdb's version includes in-frame clones alone and lacks a portion of them. The repertoire holds 110,000 or so clones, 40% seen once, with about 0.07% in the top ten. V shed 10 bases and J 5 bases; nucleotides not matched to a gene: 12. The CDR3 runs 15 residues. Germline assignment: CDR1 SNHLY and CDR2 FYNNEI. The receptor comes from a woman under 30 in good health. Sequences were obtained from stem cell memory CD4+ T cells from blood. The chain couples TRBV2 to TRBJ2-3, with 10 bases that match TRBD1. The CDR3 loop is CATAAGTGDRDTQYF. The CDR3 DNA reads as TGTGCCACCGCCGCCGGGACAGGGGATAGAGATACGCAGTATTTT.